This T cell receptor beta chain was sequenced during a study of cytomegalovirus exposure and HLA in healthy donors. The trim removed 4 bases at V and 9 bases at J, leaving 7 bases unmatched. This CDR3 is 15 amino acids long. The germline gives CDR1 LGHNA, CDR2 YSLEER. Points from the study as a whole: Subsequent analysis revealed that first-cohort TCR clusters tended to co-occur in the 120 or so validation repertoires. Among TCR sequences, most were rare, though some public TCRs appeared in many donors. Among TCR beta chains, those listed as cytomegalovirus-associated numbered fewer than 200.

Among the approximately 130 subjects of the validation cohort, separate from the roughly 730-subject first cohort, were the donors. Comment on this clone: Its antigen is as yet unknown.

Libraries were prepared by immunoSEQ multiplex PCR; TCRdb keeps only in-frame clonotypes and omits some of them. The table lists 300,000 to 350,000 clones, nearly 90% of them singletons, with around 0.88% in the top ten. The chain couples TRBV4-3 to TRBJ2-1, with 12 bases matching TRBD1. The sequenced material came from PBMCs. The sequence came from a man between 25 and 39 years old in good health and CMV-seronegative. CDR3 sequence: CASSPGQGAFGEQFF. CDR3 DNA sequence: TGCGCCAGCAGCCCGGGACAGGGGGCTTTTGGTGAGCAGTTCTTC.